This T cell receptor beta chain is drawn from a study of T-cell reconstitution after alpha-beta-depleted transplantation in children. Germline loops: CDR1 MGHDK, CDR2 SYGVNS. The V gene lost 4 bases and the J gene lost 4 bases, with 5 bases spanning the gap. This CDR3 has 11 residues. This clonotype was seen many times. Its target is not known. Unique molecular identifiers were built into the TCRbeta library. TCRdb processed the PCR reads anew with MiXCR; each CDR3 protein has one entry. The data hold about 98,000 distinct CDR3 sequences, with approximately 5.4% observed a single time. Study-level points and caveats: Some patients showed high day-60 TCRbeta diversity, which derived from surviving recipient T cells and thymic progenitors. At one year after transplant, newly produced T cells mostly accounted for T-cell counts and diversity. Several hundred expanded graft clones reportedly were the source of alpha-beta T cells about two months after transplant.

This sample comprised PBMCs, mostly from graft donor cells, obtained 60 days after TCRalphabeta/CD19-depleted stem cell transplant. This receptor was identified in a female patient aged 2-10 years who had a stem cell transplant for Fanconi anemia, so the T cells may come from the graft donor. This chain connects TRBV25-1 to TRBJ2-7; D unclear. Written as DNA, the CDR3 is TGTGCCAGCAGTGCCCAATACGAGCAGTACTTC. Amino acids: CASSAQYEQYF.